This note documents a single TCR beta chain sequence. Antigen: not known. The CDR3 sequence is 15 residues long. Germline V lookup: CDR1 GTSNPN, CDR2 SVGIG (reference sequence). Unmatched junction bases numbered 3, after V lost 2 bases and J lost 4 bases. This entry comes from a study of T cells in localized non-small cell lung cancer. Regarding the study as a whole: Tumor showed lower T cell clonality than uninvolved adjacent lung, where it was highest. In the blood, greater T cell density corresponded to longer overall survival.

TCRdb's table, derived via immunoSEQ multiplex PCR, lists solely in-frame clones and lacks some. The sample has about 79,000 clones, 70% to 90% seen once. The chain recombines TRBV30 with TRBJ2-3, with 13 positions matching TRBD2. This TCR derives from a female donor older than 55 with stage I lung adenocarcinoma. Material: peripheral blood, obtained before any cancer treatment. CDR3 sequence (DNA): TGTGCCTGGAGTCCACTAGCGGGAGGGCCAGATACGCAGTATTTT. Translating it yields CAWSPLAGGPDTQYF.